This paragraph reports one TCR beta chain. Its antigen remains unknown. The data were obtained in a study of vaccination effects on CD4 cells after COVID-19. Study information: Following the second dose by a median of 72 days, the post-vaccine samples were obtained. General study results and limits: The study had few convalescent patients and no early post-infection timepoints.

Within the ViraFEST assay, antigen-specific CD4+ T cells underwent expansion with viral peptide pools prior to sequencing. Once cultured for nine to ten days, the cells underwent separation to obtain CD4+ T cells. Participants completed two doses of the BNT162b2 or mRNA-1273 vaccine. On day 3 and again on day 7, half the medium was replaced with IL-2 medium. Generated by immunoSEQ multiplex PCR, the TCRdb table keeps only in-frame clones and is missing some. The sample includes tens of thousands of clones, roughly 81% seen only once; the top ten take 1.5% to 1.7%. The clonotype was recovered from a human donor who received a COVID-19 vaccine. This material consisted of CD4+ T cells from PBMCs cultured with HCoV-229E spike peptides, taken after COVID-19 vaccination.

CDR3: CASSFLQGDYGYTF. As DNA, the CDR3 is TGTGCCAGCAGTTTTCTTCAGGGGGACTATGGCTACACCTTC. The J gene is TRBJ1-2, the V gene TRBV28; 7 bases map to TRBD1. V dropped 3 bases and J dropped 3; count of bases not matched to a gene: 4. The CDR3 spans 14 residues. The V gene's germline CDR1 is MDHEN and CDR2 SYDVKM.